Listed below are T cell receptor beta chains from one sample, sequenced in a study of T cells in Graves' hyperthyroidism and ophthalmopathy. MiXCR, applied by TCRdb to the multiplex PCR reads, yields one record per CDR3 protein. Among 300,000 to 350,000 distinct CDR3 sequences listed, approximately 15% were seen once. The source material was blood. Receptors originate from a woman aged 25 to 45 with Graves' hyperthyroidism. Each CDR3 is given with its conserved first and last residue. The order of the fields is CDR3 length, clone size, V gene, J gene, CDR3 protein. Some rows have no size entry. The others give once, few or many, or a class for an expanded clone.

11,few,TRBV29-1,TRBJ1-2,CSAEGHYGYTF
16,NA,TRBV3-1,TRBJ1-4,CASSRAPGQVSEKLFF
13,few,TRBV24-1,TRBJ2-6,CATSDLKANVLTF
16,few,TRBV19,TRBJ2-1,CASSIRAGVGYNEQFF
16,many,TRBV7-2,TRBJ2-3,CASSLGSSGSSDTQYF
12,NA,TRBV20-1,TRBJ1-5,CSAISGGQPQHF
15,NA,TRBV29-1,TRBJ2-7,CSVATSGRADYEQYF
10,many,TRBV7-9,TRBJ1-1,CASSAIEAFF
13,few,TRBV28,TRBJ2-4,CASKETAKNIQYF
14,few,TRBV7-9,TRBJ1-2,CASSGTGGNYGYTF
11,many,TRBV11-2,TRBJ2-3,CASSYIDTQYF
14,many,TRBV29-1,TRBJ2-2,CSFSRDSTTGELFF
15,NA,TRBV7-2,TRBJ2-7,CASSVQGRTGGEQYF
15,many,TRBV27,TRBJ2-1,CASSRTSSSYNEQFF
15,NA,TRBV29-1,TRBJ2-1,CSVDPTGSSYNEQFF
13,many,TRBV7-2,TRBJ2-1,CASSSGLLNEQFF
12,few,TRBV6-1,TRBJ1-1,CASRAGGSVAFF
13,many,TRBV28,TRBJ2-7,CASTPGGLDEQYF
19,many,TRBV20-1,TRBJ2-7,CSAIRTGTGGAVSSYEQYF
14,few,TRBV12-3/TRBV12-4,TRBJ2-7,CASSPVRRAYEQYF
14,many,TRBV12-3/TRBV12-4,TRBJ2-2,CASSPSNSTGELFF
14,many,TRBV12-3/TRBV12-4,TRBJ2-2,CASSRLFEAGELFF
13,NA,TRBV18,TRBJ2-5,CASSLNRHETQYF
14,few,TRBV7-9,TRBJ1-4,CASSLVTGTDKLFF